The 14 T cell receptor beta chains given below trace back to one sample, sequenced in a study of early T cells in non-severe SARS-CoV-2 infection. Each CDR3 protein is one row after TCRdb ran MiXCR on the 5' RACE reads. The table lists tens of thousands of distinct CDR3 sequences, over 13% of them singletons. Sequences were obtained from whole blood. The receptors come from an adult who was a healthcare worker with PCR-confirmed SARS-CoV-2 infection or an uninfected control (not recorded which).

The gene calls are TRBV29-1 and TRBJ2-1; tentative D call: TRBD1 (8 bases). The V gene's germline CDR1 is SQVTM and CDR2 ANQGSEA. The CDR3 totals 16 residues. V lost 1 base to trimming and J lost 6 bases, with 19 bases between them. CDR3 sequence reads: CSVEGFRTGRGNEQFF. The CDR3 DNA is TGCAGCGTTGAAGGTTTTCGGACAGGGAGGGGCAATGAGCAGTTCTTC.

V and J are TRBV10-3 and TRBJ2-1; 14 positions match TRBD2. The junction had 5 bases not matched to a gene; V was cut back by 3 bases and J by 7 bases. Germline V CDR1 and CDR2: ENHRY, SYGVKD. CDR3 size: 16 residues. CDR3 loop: CAISDRTSGRSNEQFF. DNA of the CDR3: TGTGCCATCAGTGACCGGACTAGCGGGAGGAGTAATGAGCAGTTCTTC.

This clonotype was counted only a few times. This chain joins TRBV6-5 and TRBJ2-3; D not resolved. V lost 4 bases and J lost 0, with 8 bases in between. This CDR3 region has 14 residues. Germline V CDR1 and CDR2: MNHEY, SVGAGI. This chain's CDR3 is CASSWQTSTDTQYF. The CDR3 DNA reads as TGTGCCAGCAGTTGGCAGACTAGCACAGATACGCAGTATTTT.

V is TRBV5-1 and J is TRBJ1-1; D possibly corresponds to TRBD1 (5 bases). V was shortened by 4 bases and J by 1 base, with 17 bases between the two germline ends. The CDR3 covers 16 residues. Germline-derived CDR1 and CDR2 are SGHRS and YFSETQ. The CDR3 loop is CASSPAAPGRNTEAFF. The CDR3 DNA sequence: TGCGCCAGCAGCCCCGCCGCCCCAGGGAGGAACACTGAAGCTTTCTTT. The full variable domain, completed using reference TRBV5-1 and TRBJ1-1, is KAGVTQTPRYLIKTRGQQVTLSCSPISGHRSVSWYQQTPGQGLQFLFEYFSETQRNKGNFPGRFSGRQFSNSRSEMNVSTLELGDSALYLCASSPAAPGRNTEAFFGQGTRLTVV.

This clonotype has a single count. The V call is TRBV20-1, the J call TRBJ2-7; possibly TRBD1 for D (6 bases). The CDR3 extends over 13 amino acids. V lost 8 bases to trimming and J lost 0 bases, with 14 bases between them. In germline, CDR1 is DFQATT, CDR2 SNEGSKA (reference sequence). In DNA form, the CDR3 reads TGCAGTCTTACCCGGGACACCTCCTACGAGCAGTACTTC. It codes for CSLTRDTSYEQYF.

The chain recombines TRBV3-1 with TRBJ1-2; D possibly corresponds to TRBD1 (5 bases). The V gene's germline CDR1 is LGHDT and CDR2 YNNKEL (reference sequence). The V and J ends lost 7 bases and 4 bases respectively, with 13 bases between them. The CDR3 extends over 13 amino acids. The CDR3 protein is CASTQRTGYGYTF. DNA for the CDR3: TGTGCCAGCACCCAGAGAACAGGCTATGGCTACACCTTC.

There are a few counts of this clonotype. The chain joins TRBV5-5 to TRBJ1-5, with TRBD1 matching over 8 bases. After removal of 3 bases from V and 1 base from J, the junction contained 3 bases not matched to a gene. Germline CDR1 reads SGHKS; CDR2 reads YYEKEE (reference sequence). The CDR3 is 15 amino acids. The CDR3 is CASSWDRRSNQPQHF. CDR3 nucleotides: TGTGCCAGCAGCTGGGACAGGCGAAGCAATCAGCCCCAGCATTTT.

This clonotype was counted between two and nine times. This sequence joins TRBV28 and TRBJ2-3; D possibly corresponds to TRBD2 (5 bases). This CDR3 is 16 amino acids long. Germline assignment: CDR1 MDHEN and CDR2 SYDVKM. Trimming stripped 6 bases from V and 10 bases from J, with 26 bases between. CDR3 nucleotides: TGTGCCAGCAGGCCCAACGGGGTGCCCACGCACATTGCGCAGTATTTT. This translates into CASRPNGVPTHIAQYF.

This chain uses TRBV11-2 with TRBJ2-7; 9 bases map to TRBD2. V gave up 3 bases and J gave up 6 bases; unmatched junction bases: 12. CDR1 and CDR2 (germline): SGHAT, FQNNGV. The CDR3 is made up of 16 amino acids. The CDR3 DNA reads TGTGCCAGCAGCTTCCCCCTGGCGGGAGGGCGAAGCGAGCAGTACTTC. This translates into CASSFPLAGGRSEQYF.

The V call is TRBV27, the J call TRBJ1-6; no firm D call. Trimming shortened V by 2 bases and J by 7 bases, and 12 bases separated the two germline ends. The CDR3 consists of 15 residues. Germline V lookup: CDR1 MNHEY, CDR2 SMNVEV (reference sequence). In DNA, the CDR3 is TGTGCCAGCAGTTTAGCCCGGTTCATCAATTCACCCCTCCACTTT. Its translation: CASSLARFINSPLHF.

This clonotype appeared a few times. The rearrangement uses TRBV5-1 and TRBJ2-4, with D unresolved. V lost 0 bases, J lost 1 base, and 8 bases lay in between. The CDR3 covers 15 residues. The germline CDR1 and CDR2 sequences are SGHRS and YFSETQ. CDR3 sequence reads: CASSLGSGAKNIQYF. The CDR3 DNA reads TGCGCCAGCAGCTTGGGTTCGGGTGCCAAAAACATTCAGTACTTC.

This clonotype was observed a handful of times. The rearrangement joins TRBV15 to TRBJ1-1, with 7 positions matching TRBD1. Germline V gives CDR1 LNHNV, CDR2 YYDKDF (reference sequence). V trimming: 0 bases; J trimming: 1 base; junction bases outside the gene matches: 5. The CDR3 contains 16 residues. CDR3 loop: CATSRDRRDRNTEAFF. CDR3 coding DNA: TGTGCCACCAGCAGAGATCGTAGGGACAGGAACACTGAAGCTTTCTTT. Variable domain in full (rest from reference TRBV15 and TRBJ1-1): DAMVIQNPRYQVTQFGKPVTLSCSQTLNHNVMYWYQQKSSQAPKLLFHYYDKDFNNEADTPDNFQSRRPNTSFCFLDIRSPGLGDTAMYLCATSRDRRDRNTEAFFGQGTRLTVV.

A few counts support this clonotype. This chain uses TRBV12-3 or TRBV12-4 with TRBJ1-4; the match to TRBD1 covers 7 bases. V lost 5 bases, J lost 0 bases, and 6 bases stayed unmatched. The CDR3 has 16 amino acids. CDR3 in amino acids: CASSPGTATTNEKLFF. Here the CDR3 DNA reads TGTGCCAGCAGTCCCGGGACAGCTACAACTAATGAAAAACTGTTTTTT.

CDR3 amino acids: CASSQLGLAGVTDTQYF. Written as DNA, the CDR3 is TGTGCCAGCAGCCAACTGGGACTAGCGGGAGTCACAGATACGCAGTATTTT. The rearrangement links TRBV14 to TRBJ2-3; 14 nucleotides align to TRBD2. With 2 bases clipped from V and 2 bases from J, the junction kept 3 bases outside the gene matches. Looked up from germline, CDR1 is SGHDN and CDR2 is FVKESK. The CDR3 sequence is 17 residues long. Complete variable domain (other parts from reference TRBV14 and TRBJ2-3): EAGVTQFPSHSVIEKGQTVTLRCDPISGHDNLYWYRRVMGKEIKFLLHFVKESKQDESGMPNNRFLAERTGGTYSTLKVQPAELEDSGVYFCASSQLGLAGVTDTQYFGPGTRLTVL.